This T cell receptor beta chain derives from a study of shared clonotypes between healthy human individuals (dated by TCRdb to 2018 to 2021). Study-level background: Two women and three men aged 18 to 49 years were included in the cohort. The study deeply sequenced blood TCR repertoires of five healthy adults to estimate repertoire size and the extent of clonotype sharing between individuals. To increase sequencing depth and limit assay-specific biases, TCR repertoire library preparation and sequencing were carried out by different laboratories using diverse techniques. Each donor's leukapheresis produced roughly between about 0.9 and 9.5 billion PBMCs. For each donor, CD4 naive and CD4 memory were each run on three plates, CD8 naive on two plates, and CD8 memory on one plate. Summary of the overall study and its limitations: Based on pairwise subsampling, the degree of clonotype sharing among donors was expected to be affected by sequencing depth. Sampling was restricted to blood, and TCR repertoires in tissues likely differ from the TCR repertoires found in blood. Even with the large sequencing depth, rarefaction of the sorted-subset datasets indicated that sequencing was incomplete. Because the study included only a small number of donors, the genetic and exposure-history diversity represented was limited. When a few donors were compared, the shared fraction of clonotypes was about 5.4% for naive CD4, less than 4% for naive CD8, 2.3% for memory CD4, and around 0.37% for memory CD8. Higher generation probabilities were observed for clonotypes shared by all four sorted-subset donors than for non-shared clonotypes. Naive subsets generally had larger estimated clonotype richness than memory subsets.

CD8 naive samples consisted of CD45RO-negative cells that were positively selected for CCR7, yielding a CD45RA+CCR7+ population without TemRA cells. The donors were healthy, HIV-negative adults with no recently reported acute infections or vaccinations. All donors were Caucasian adults living in Nashville, Tennessee, USA. After blood collection by leukapheresis, PBMCs were isolated using Ficoll-Histopaque density gradient centrifugation and then cryopreserved in the vapor phase of liquid nitrogen. Analytical flow cytometry was used to check the purity and quantity of every magnetically sorted T cell population. Genomic DNA was isolated from every sorted fraction and measured by UV absorbance on a Nanodrop 2000c. TCR CDR3 regions were amplified from genomic DNA by multiplex PCR using the deep immunoSEQ assay. Extracted genomic DNA from each cell subset was spread evenly across all wells of several immunoSEQ 96-well plates, with each plate serving as a replicate. For sorted subsets, 200 ng of genomic DNA, equivalent to 25,000 to 35,000 T cell genomes, went into each replicate PCR. Purified libraries were measured with a Qubit 3.0 fluorometer, size-checked on a Bioanalyzer 2100, and measured again with the KAPA Library Quantification kit. A separate single-read 150-cycle Illumina NextSeq 550 flow cell was used to sequence each immunoSEQ 96-well plate. Under the source paper's analysis protocol: Because only junctional sequences without quality scores were contained in the immunoSEQ output, filtering matching that applied to full-length reads could not be performed. To assign V/J genes and CDR3, sequences were annotated using PyIR, a Python wrapper for IgBLAST v1.9, with IMGT germline references. Reads with weak V/J assignments (E-value above 1e-6), missing CDR3, stop codons, out-of-frame junctions, or ambiguous translated residues were removed. V3J clonotypes were defined as sequences sharing the same inferred V gene, J gene, and CDR3 amino acid sequence. Percentage overlap between repertoires was computed as shared unique clonotypes divided by the size of the smaller repertoire. RTK rarefaction, the Chao1 estimator, and Recon v2.1 estimates of unobserved clonotypes were used to assess repertoire richness. Generation probabilities for all TCRbeta clonotypes obtained by the gDNA method from a handful of donors were computed using OLGA. This immuneACCESS table, as held by TCRdb, lists in-frame sequences with V and J called but not all clones. Of the missing ones, under half trace to an unresolved V gene in checked studies; the others have no known cause. V, J and clone size reflect that table, while D and trimming were determined from the DNA. The sample data list about 2.1 million clones, and approximately 94% of these were observed just once. The ten top clones hold roughly 1.8% of the sample.

The CDR3 measures 16 amino acids from cysteine to phenylalanine. The sequence is cut down to CDR3 DNA, 48 bases in frame from base 1. Reading the germline V gene gives CDR1 MDHEN and CDR2 SYDVKM. Between the V and J ends, shortened by 6 bases and 0 bases respectively, the junction contains 16 bases. As regards this clone: Which antigen it targets is not known. No much larger clonotype is one base removed from it; base qualities were not supplied.

The clonotype was recovered from a man younger than 35 in good health. Some clones in this sample may be carry-over from other donors' samples. Here the chain combines TRBV28 and TRBJ2-3; a weak D assignment points to TRBD1 (6 bases agree). Material for sequencing was naive CD8+ T cells from PBMCs. The label giving this sample's cell subset or site can be read as: CD45RA+CCR7+. The DNA reads TGTGCCAGCAGGAGCCTTCAGGGGTCTAGCACAGATACGCAGTATTTT. This is translated as CASRSLQGSSTDTQYF.